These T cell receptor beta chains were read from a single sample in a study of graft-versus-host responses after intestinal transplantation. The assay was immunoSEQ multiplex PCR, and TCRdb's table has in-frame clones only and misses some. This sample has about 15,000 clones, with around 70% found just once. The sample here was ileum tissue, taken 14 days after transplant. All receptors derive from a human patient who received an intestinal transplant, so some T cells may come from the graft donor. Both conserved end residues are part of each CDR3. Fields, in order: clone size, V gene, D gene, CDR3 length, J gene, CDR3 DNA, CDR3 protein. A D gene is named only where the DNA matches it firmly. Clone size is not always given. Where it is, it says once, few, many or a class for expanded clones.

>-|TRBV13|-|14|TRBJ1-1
TGTGCCAGCAGCCCTCCGGGCAGGGCGAGTGAAGCTTTCTTT
CASSPPGRASEAFF
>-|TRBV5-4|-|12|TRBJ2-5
TGTGCCAGCTCGGGGGAGGAAGAGACCCAGTACTTC
CASSGEEETQYF
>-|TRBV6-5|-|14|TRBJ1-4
TGTGCCAGCGGGGTTGGAGGTGCCCCTGAAAAACTGTTTTTT
CASGVGGAPEKLFF
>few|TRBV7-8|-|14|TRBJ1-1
TGTGCCAGCAGCTCAGGGACGGACTACACTGAAGCTTTCTTT
CASSSGTDYTEAFF
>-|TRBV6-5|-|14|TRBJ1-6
TGTGCCAGCAGCTTTATAACTAGGAATTCACCCCTCCACTTT
CASSFITRNSPLHF
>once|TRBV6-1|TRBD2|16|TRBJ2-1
TGTGCCAGCAGTGAACGCCGAGTAGCGGGGGGGAATGAGCAGTTCTTC
CASSERRVAGGNEQFF
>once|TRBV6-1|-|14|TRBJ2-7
TGTGCCAGCAGTGCCGACAGGTTCTCCTACGAGCAGTACTTC
CASSADRFSYEQYF
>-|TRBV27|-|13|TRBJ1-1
TGTGCCAGCAGTTCCCCAGGGTTCACTGAAGCTTTCTTT
CASSSPGFTEAFF
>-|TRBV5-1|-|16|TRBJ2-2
TGCGCCAGCAGCTTGGCCTCGGGGACGGGGGTCGGGGAGCTGTTTTTT
CASSLASGTGVGELFF
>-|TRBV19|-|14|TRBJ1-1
TGTGCCAGTAGTATAGTGGCAGGGAGCACTGAAGCTTTCTTT
CASSIVAGSTEAFF
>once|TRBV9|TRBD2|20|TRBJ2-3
TGTGCCAGCAGCGTAGGAGGATTTACTAGCGGGAGGGCCGAGGTAGATACGCAGTATTTT
CASSVGGFTSGRAEVDTQYF